What follows describes a single TCR beta chain. Its antigen is still unknown. This specimen comes from a study of CD8 T cells in ankylosing spondylitis. Each TCR beta library was made by quantitative 5'-RACE that incorporated molecular barcodes. A single record per CDR3 protein comes from TCRdb applying MiXCR to the 5' RACE reads. The data show under 950,000 distinct CDR3 sequences, with 15% to 20% seen just once and 15% to 20% held by the top ten. The length of the CDR3 is 16 residues. Trimming at V came to 1 base and at J to 0 bases, leaving 1 base not matched to a gene. Looked up from germline, CDR1 is MGHRA and CDR2 is YSYEKL. Findings and caveats of the study: Existing reports had already noted some motif variants in reactive arthritis synovial fluid and blood. In ankylosing spondylitis blood, a motif of about eight highly homologous TCR beta variants appeared characteristic.

The source of this sequence is a male donor with ankylosing spondylitis. The V gene is TRBV4-1, the J gene TRBJ2-4, with 9 bases lining up with TRBD1. The sequencing input was blood, either unsorted or a sorted T cell fraction (not recorded which). The DNA of the CDR3 is TGCGCCAGCAGCCAAGGACAGGGGGAAGCCAAAAACATTCAGTACTTC. Amino acids: CASSQGQGEAKNIQYF.